The present T cell receptor beta chain was sequenced within a study of blood T cell repertoires in COVID-19. Study-level information: Whether acute or convalescent, the COVID-19 samples came from the United States, Italy and Spain. Sources were T cells, B-cell-depleted T cells, or PBMCs; the material itself was cDNA or gDNA.

Trimming cost V 4 bases and J 4 bases, with 16 bases left between them. The CDR3 spans 15 residues. In germline, CDR1 is LGHDT, CDR2 YNNKEL (reference sequence). Some clones are missing from TCRdb's copy, which holds only in-frame ones; the method was immunoSEQ multiplex PCR. The sample records about 42,000 clones, approximately 88% being singletons. The material sequenced was peripheral blood. This TCR was sampled from a human donor in a cohort sampled during active COVID-19. The chain recombines TRBV3-1 (or the pseudogene TRBV3-2) with TRBJ1-2; the D gene is possibly TRBD1 (6 bases). The CDR3 protein is CASSLRDKRSYGYTF. CDR3 nucleotides: TGTGCCAGCAGCCTAAGGGACAAGCGGTCCTATGGCTACACCTTC.